This T cell receptor (beta chain) was sequenced in a study of CD8+CD57+ T cells in acquired aplastic anemia (dated by TCRdb to 2016 to 2019). Background on the whole study: On average, sorted CD4+ and CD8+ cells yielded around 3.4 ug of extracted DNA, with a range of about 0.19 to 30 ug. Healthy donor samples averaged roughly 9.8 million reads for CD4+ and 11 million to 13 million for CD8+ cells. General findings and caveats noted by the study authors: Although roughly 29 CD8+ CDR3 sequences were shared by patients and controls, these sequences appeared highly expressed in patients and within the immunodominant clones of patients. Patients and healthy controls showed no significant difference in CD8+ Simpson's diversity (P=0.060).

Comments on this clonotype: Its antigen is unknown. A single base separates this from a much larger clone, so it may be a read error.

In the study, sorted CD4+ and CD8+ blood T cells from patients with severe aplastic anemia and from healthy subjects underwent deep sequencing of TCR repertoires. Ficoll-Paque density gradient centrifugation was used to isolate peripheral blood mononuclear cells. CD4+ and CD8+ T cells were sorted by FACS or magnetic beads before DNA extraction. Genomic DNA was used as template for profiling of TCR beta VDJ combinations and CDR3 sequences. An Illumina HiSeq 2000 was the platform used for TCR repertoire sequencing. In the original analysis: Repertoires were assessed using TRBV/TRBJ rearrangement plots, CDR3 size and DJ length profiles, and Simpson's diversity index. The most abundant DNA sequence in the deep sequencing data was taken as the immunodominant clone. CDR3 amino acid sequences were screened for sharing across subjects and compared with published repertoires and the VDJdb database. TCRdb cleaned the public reads at Q25 with fastp, built clones with MiXCR and kept in-frame beta chains. Under each unique CDR3 protein, matching rows form one entry showing the most common genes and DNA. None of the V and J calls come from the authors' own analysis; TCRdb made them. This sample holds some 220,000 distinct CDR3 sequences; 30% to 35% were observed only once. The ten largest clones add up to 0.95% to 1.2% of the sample.

V is trimmed back by 2 bases and J by 6 bases, and the junction contains 10 bases that no gene match accounts for. The CDR3 runs 16 residues from the cysteine to the phenylalanine. Just the 48-base CDR3 DNA is kept, in frame starting at base 1. The germline V gene specifies SGHTA as CDR1 and FQGTGA as CDR2. The sample comprised sorted CD4+, CD8+, or CD8+CD57+ T cells (not recorded which) from PBMCs. The receptor was isolated from a human donor in good health, serving as a control. The rearranged segments are TRBV7-3 and TRBJ2-1, with 7 bases matching TRBD2. The CDR3 here reads CASSLRPSGTCNEQFF. The bases read TGTGCCAGCAGCTTACGGCCTAGCGGTACCTGCAATGAGCAGTTCTTC.